The entry that follows covers one T cell receptor (beta chain) sequence. Co-plating was performed using approximately 200,000 CFSE-labeled responder cells and approximately 200,000 irradiated, violet-dye-labeled stimulator cells. The sample is drawn from a study of graft-versus-host responses after intestinal transplantation. For the study at large: Anti-thymocyte globulin induction was given to all recipients, followed by tacrolimus and steroids for roughly 3 years.

Measured with immunoSEQ multiplex PCR; TCRdb has only the in-frame clones, and not every one. The sample contains approximately 12,000 clones, about 29% of which appear only once. In germline, CDR1 is ENHRY, CDR2 SYGVKD. There are 12 residues in the CDR3. V was shortened by 4 bases and J by 0 bases, with 2 bases between the two germline ends. This chain uses TRBV10-3 with TRBJ2-3; D is uncertain. The source of this sequence is a human patient who received an intestinal transplant. Specimen: alloreactive CD8+ T cells from a mixed lymphocyte reaction culture, collected before intestinal transplant. The subset is: CFSE-low proliferating T cells sorted from roughly 6-day pre-transplant mixed lymphocyte reaction (GvH or HvG direction). The CDR3 loop is CAISGSTDTQYF. The CDR3 DNA reads TGTGCCATCAGTGGGAGCACAGATACGCAGTATTTT.